This entry is about one T cell receptor beta chain. The antigen is undetermined. This sample stems from a study of T cell responses to AZD1222 COVID-19 vaccine. Study-wide context: Second-dose intervals near 4 or 12 weeks were combined.

This table comes from immunoSEQ multiplex PCR, and its TCRdb copy is limited to in-frame clones, with some not included. The profile shows 100,000 or so clones, around nine tenths of them singletons. Trimming took off 2 bases at V and 2 bases at J, with 12 bases between the two ends. This CDR3 has 15 amino acids. Germline V CDR1 and CDR2: SGHRS, YFSETQ. Findings of the study overall: Just a handful of AZD1222 recipients tested seropositive at baseline.

Source: peripheral blood, taken on day 0 of AZD1222 vaccination. This TCR was sampled from an adult in good health. The chain carries TRBV5-1 and TRBJ2-3, with a tentative D call TRBD2 (5 bases). The CDR3 DNA reads as TGCGCCAGCAGCTTCTCGCGGGCGGACACAGATACGCAGTATTTT. Translated, it gives CASSFSRADTDTQYF. The variable domain in full, with the rest retrieved from reference TRBV5-1 and TRBJ2-3, is KAGVTQTPRYLIKTRGQQVTLSCSPISGHRSVSWYQQTPGQGLQFLFEYFSETQRNKGNFPGRFSGRQFSNSRSEMNVSTLELGDSALYLCASSFSRADTDTQYFGPGTRLTVL.